Following are 19 T cell receptor beta chains from one sample sequenced in a study of CD4 T cells in relation to SARS-CoV-2 and coronaviruses. What these receptors recognize is not known. TCRdb keeps only in-frame clones here, not all; method: immunoSEQ multiplex PCR. The sample shows around 41,000 clones, over 75% of them seen only once. What was sequenced was naive CD4+ T cells from PBMCs, cultured in vitro. This sample's subset: naive CD4+ T cells isolated by negative enrichment. These receptors all come from an adult with COVID-19.

Only a few counts were recorded for this clone. J is TRBJ2-6 and V is TRBV27; 9 bases line up with TRBD1. The CDR3 consists of 17 residues. CDR1 MNHEY and CDR2 SMNVEV come from the germline V gene (reference sequence). Trimming took 3 bases from V and 2 from J; bases not matched to a gene: 5. The CDR3 loop reads CASSLDRGSAGANVLTF. CDR3 bases: TGTGCCAGCAGTTTGGACAGGGGCTCGGCTGGGGCCAACGTCCTGACTTTC.

The chain links TRBV7-9 to TRBJ1-6, with 7 bases that match TRBD1. Germline V gives CDR1 SEHNR, CDR2 FQNEAQ (reference sequence). There are 15 residues in the CDR3. V was pared by 4 bases and J by 7 bases, with 7 bases of the junction left unmatched. Written as DNA, the CDR3 is TGTGCCAGCAGCTCCCGGGACAGCAAGAATTCACCCCTCCACTTT. It is translated as CASSSRDSKNSPLHF.

The chain's CDR3 is CASRLTYNEQFF. Written as DNA, the CDR3 is TGTGCCAGCAGACTCACCTACAATGAGCAGTTCTTC. The rearrangement links TRBV28 to TRBJ2-1; no clear D. The germline gives CDR1 MDHEN, CDR2 SYDVKM. Trimming shortened V by 6 bases and J by 2 bases, and 5 bases separated the two germline ends. The length of the CDR3 is 12 residues. The full variable domain, in which reference TRBV28 and TRBJ2-1 provide the parts outside the CDR3, is DVKVTQSSRYLVKRTGEKVFLECVQDMDHENMFWYRQDPGLGLRLIYFSYDVKMKEKGDIPEGYSVSREKKERFSLILESASTNQTSMYLCASRLTYNEQFFGPGTRLTVL.

This chain joins TRBV20-1 and TRBJ2-7; 9 bases map to TRBD2. After removal of 3 bases from V and 5 bases from J, the junction contained 8 bases not matched to a gene. The germline V gene encodes CDR1 DFQATT and CDR2 SNEGSKA (reference sequence). The CDR3 has 14 amino acids. The CDR3 bases are TGCAGTGCTAGTCGGGCTAGCGGGAACCACGAGCAGTACTTC. Translation gives CSASRASGNHEQYF.

This chain links TRBV6-7 with TRBJ2-7; 8 nucleotides match TRBD2. TRBV6-7 is placed among ORFs of uncertain function. The CDR3 contains 14 residues. The J segment lost 6 bases and the V segment lost 9 bases, leaving 13 bases of the junction unmatched. In nucleotides, the CDR3 is TGTGCCAGGGGTGGTGGGACTAGTCCTTGCGAGCAGTACTTC. Protein product: CARGGGTSPCEQYF.

This clone was picked up one time. The chain is built from TRBV5-1 and TRBJ2-7; D perhaps matches TRBD2 (6 bases). CDR3 size: 15 residues. The V end was cut by 4 bases, the J end by 5 bases, with 19 bases between. Germline CDR1 reads SGHRS; CDR2 reads YFSETQ. Here the CDR3 DNA reads TGCGCCAGCAGCATAGGGGACTGGCCTTTGGACGAGCAGTACTTC. Protein sequence: CASSIGDWPLDEQYF.

This clone was observed a handful of times. The chain is built from TRBV2 and TRBJ1-5; TRBD1 matches 10 bases. CDR1 SNHLY and CDR2 FYNNEI come from the germline V gene. With V trimmed by 6 bases and J by 6 bases, 8 bases remained unmatched. The CDR3 loop spans 15 amino acids. The CDR3 coding sequence is TGTGCCAGCAGCCTGACAGGGGGCGAGGGTCAGCCCCAGCATTTT. It encodes CASSLTGGEGQPQHF.

The chain combines TRBV6-1 with TRBJ1-5; unclear D gene. The CDR3 covers 15 residues. Germline CDR1 is MNHNS and CDR2 is SASEGT. Deletions cut 2 bases from V and 4 bases from J, with 12 bases between. The CDR3 nucleotides read TGTGCCAGCAGTGAACATCCAGGTGATAATCAGCCCCAGCATTTT. Translated: CASSEHPGDNQPQHF.

This clone has a single count. The rearrangement joins TRBV2 to TRBJ1-2, with D unclear. CDR1 is SNHLY and CDR2 is FYNNEI in the germline V gene. Trimming cost V 7 bases and J 6 bases, with 12 bases left between them. The CDR3 is 12 residues long. CDR3 region: CASNRDLDGYTF. CDR3 DNA: TGTGCCAGCAATAGGGATCTTGATGGCTACACCTTC.

This clone was detected only once. This rearrangement joins TRBV29-1 to TRBJ2-2; D call uncertain. This CDR3 has 15 residues. V was clipped by 4 bases and J by 0 bases, with 12 bases between them. Germline values: CDR1 SQVTM, CDR2 ANQGSEA. The CDR3 spells CSVVFPSTNTGELFF. In nucleotides, the CDR3 is TGCAGCGTTGTGTTCCCGAGCACGAACACCGGGGAGCTGTTTTTT.

The chain couples TRBV7-2 to TRBJ1-2; 8 nucleotides align to TRBD1. V was pared by 5 bases and J by 4 bases, with 9 bases of the junction left unmatched. The CDR3 runs 15 residues. From germline, CDR1 is SGHTA and CDR2 FQGNSA. In DNA form, the CDR3 reads TGTGCCAGCAGCCCGGCCGGGACAGGTAGCTATGGCTACACCTTC. It is translated as CASSPAGTGSYGYTF.

CDR3 protein: CASSVDSYNTGELFF. The CDR3, as DNA: TGTGCCAGCAGCGTGGACAGCTATAACACCGGGGAGCTGTTTTTT. This sequence joins TRBV9 and TRBJ2-2; D is possibly TRBD1 (6 bases). The germline V gene has CDR1 SGDLS and CDR2 YYNGEE. Trimming removed 2 bases at V and 2 bases at J, with 10 bases between. CDR3 length equals 15 residues.

The V call is TRBV12-3 or TRBV12-4, the J call TRBJ2-2, with unresolved D. Between the trimmed V and J ends, which lost 7 bases and 7 bases, there was a span of 7 bases. The CDR3 loop spans 11 amino acids. The CDR3 DNA is TGTGCCAGCACGTACGGCGGGGAGCTGTTTTTT. It yields the protein CASTYGGELFF.

The V call is TRBV28, the J call TRBJ2-2; no firm D call. Between the trimmed V and J ends, which lost 0 bases and 7 bases, there was a span of 15 bases. This CDR3 region has 16 residues. The germline V gene encodes CDR1 MDHEN and CDR2 SYDVKM. The CDR3 loop reads CASSLWGSWVGGELFF. Here the CDR3 DNA reads TGTGCCAGCAGTTTATGGGGATCCTGGGTCGGCGGGGAGCTGTTTTTT.

CDR3 amino acids: CASSQGGTFNEQFF. CDR3 bases: TGTGCCAGCAGCCAAGGGGGGACTTTCAATGAGCAGTTCTTC. The chain links TRBV3-1 (or the pseudogene TRBV3-2) to TRBJ2-1; TRBD2 is a possible D gene (6 bases). Trimming removed 1 base from V and 6 bases from J, with 10 bases in between. The CDR3 loop spans 14 amino acids. CDR1 is LGHDT and CDR2 is YNNKEL in the germline V gene (reference sequence).

CDR3 DNA sequence: TGTGCCAGCAGTTACTCCGGATCAGGGCCGAACACTGAAGCTTTCTTT. It encodes CASSYSGSGPNTEAFF. V and J are TRBV6-6 and TRBJ1-1; tentative D call: TRBD1 (5 bases). The germline V and J ends were trimmed by 0 bases and 1 base, with 12 bases remaining between them. Germline CDR1 and CDR2: MNHNY and SVGAGI (reference sequence). CDR3 length: 16 amino acids.

The chain employs TRBV19 and TRBJ2-3; 8 bases align to TRBD1. Trimming removed 4 bases from V and 1 base from J; junction bases left unmatched: 7. The CDR3 contains 16 residues. Germline V gene sequence: CDR1 LNHDA, CDR2 SQIVND (reference sequence). In nucleotides, the CDR3 is TGTGCCAGTAGTACGCGTGGACAGGGCGGCACAGATACGCAGTATTTT. This codes for CASSTRGQGGTDTQYF.

This rearrangement joins TRBV18 to TRBJ1-1; no firm D call. V dropped 4 bases and J dropped 10 bases, with 16 bases sitting between them. The CDR3 has 13 residues. Germline lookup yields CDR1 KGHSH and CDR2 LQKENI. CDR3 amino acids: CASSRGAAVGAFF. In DNA form, the CDR3 reads TGTGCCAGCTCACGTGGTGCGGCCGTCGGAGCTTTCTTT.

This chain links TRBV3-1 (or the pseudogene TRBV3-2) with TRBJ2-1, with 11 bases identical to TRBD2. Per the germline V gene, CDR1 is LGHDT and CDR2 is YNNKEL (reference sequence). The CDR3 is made up of 15 amino acids. V was pared by 5 bases and J by 3 bases, with 3 bases of the junction left unmatched. The CDR3 here is CASSSTSGGYNEQFF. The CDR3 region has the DNA TGTGCCAGCAGCTCTACTAGCGGGGGCTACAATGAGCAGTTCTTC.